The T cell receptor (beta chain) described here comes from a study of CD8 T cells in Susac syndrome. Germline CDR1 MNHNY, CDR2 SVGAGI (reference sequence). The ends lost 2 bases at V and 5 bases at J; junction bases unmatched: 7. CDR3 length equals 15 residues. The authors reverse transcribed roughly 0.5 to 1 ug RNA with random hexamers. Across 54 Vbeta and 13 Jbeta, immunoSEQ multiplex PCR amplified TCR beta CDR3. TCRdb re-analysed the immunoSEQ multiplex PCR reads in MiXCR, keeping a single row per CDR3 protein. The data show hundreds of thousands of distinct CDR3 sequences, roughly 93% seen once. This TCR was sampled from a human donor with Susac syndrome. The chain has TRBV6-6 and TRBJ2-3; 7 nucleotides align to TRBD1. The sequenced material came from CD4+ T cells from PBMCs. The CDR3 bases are TGTGCCAGCAGTTACGCAACAGGGGTGGTAGATACGCAGTATTTT. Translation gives CASSYATGVVDTQYF.